Below, 26 T cell receptor beta chains from the same sample are listed, as sequenced in a study of T cells after yellow fever vaccination. MiXCR, run by TCRdb on the 5' RACE reads, gives a single entry per CDR3 protein. The table shows some 200,000 distinct CDR3 sequences, with 3% to 3.5% occurring only once. The sample here was CD4+ T cells sorted from PBMCs, taken 10 days after the yellow fever booster vaccination. These receptors all come from a man between 18 and 35 years old who received the YFV17D yellow fever vaccine.

This clonotype has just a few counts. The rearrangement joins TRBV5-1 to TRBJ2-3; D tentatively reads TRBD1 or TRBD2 (5 bases each). Germline V gives CDR1 SGHRS, CDR2 YFSETQ. The CDR3 sequence is 14 residues long. V was shortened by 5 bases and J by 2 bases, with 12 bases between the two germline ends. CDR3 bases: TGCGCCAGCAGTTCCGGGACCTTCACAGATACGCAGTATTTT. Encoded protein: CASSSGTFTDTQYF.

In its sample, this clonotype was seen many times. V and J are TRBV7-9 and TRBJ1-1, with 7 nucleotides matching TRBD1. Germline CDR1 reads SEHNR; CDR2 reads FQNEAQ (reference sequence). CDR3 length equals 15 residues. V shed 6 bases and J 0 bases; nucleotides not matched to a gene: 7. The CDR3 is CASSFWDRVNTEAFF. DNA for the CDR3: TGTGCCAGCAGTTTCTGGGACAGAGTGAACACTGAAGCTTTCTTT.

This clonotype was picked up a small number of times. The chain joins TRBV6-2 or TRBV6-3 to TRBJ1-3; TRBD1 might be the D (6 bases). Germline V gives CDR1 MNHEY, CDR2 SVGEGT. Trimming left V 6 bases short and J 0 bases short, with 18 bases between. This CDR3 region has 17 residues. The chain's CDR3 is CASRRFWDTISGNTIYF. As DNA, the CDR3 is TGTGCCAGCAGACGGTTCTGGGACACAATCTCTGGAAACACCATATATTTT.

This clonotype was recorded many times. The chain combines TRBV7-2 with TRBJ2-4; D is unresolved. Trimming left V 2 bases short and J 0 bases short, with 11 bases between. The CDR3 has 16 residues. From germline, CDR1 is SGHTA and CDR2 FQGNSA. CDR3 nucleotide sequence: TGTGCCAGCAGCTTAATCGGGCAGGTAGCCAAAAACATTCAGTACTTC. Translated: CASSLIGQVAKNIQYF.

This clonotype was found a few times. CDR3 in DNA: TGTGCCAGCAGTGATATGAGGACAGGGGGCAACGAGCAGTACTTC. Protein sequence: CASSDMRTGGNEQYF. The chain links TRBV25-1 to TRBJ2-7, with TRBD1 identical over 11 bases. Germline V gene data show CDR1 as MGHDK and CDR2 as SYGVNS. The CDR3 covers 15 residues. Trimming removed 3 bases from V and 5 bases from J; junction bases left unmatched: 6.

This clonotype was counted a few times. It is unclear where the CDR3 begins or ends on the DNA, so no DNA is shown, and the CDR3 is as TCRdb lists it. V gene TRBV27 combines with J gene TRBJ2-5. Germline CDR1 is MNHEY and CDR2 is SMNVEV (reference sequence). The CDR3 has 13 amino acids, counting both end residues. The CDR3 here is CASSSSGWETQYF.

In this sample, this clonotype turned up many times. V usage is TRBV7-9 and J usage is TRBJ2-1; the D gene could be TRBD1 or TRBD2 (7 bases each). This CDR3 spans 15 amino acids. The germline CDR1 and CDR2 sequences are SEHNR and FQNEAQ (reference sequence). The V end lost 4 bases, the J end lost 6 bases, and 16 bases lay between the germline ends. CDR3 amino acids: CASSSGGGSLNEQFF. The DNA of the CDR3 is TGTGCCAGCAGCTCAGGGGGGGGAAGCCTCAATGAGCAGTTCTTC.

This clonotype was found many times. This sequence joins TRBV4-1 and TRBJ2-1, with 10 bases that match TRBD2. The CDR3 covers 15 residues. V gave up 4 bases and J gave up 8 bases; unmatched junction bases: 8. The V gene's germline CDR1 is MGHRA and CDR2 YSYEKL. This CDR3 reads CASSPERGGLYEQFF. DNA of the CDR3: TGCGCCAGCAGCCCCGAGCGGGGGGGCCTCTATGAGCAGTTCTTC.

This clonotype has a handful of counts. V usage is TRBV30 and J usage is TRBJ2-3; 7 bases are a match to TRBD2. The CDR3 consists of 12 residues. V gave up 5 bases and J gave up 9 bases; unmatched junction bases: 8. Germline V lookup: CDR1 GTSNPN, CDR2 SVGIG (reference sequence). The CDR3 sequence: CAWGRGERTQYF. CDR3 in DNA: TGTGCCTGGGGACGGGGGGAACGGACGCAGTATTTT.

CDR3 in DNA: TGCAGTGCCAGGGAAACAGGGCTTCACACCGGGGAGCTGTTTTTT. Its translation is CSARETGLHTGELFF. V usage is TRBV20-1 and J usage is TRBJ2-2; a possible D gene is TRBD1 (6 bases). The CDR3 has 15 amino acids. Germline CDR1 DFQATT, CDR2 SNEGSKA (reference sequence). V dropped 6 bases and J dropped 3 bases, with 17 bases sitting between them.

There are many counts of this clonotype. The chain is built from TRBV5-6 and TRBJ1-1; 7 bases fit TRBD1. The CDR3 consists of 17 residues. Per the germline V gene, CDR1 is SGHDT and CDR2 is YYEEEE. V was pared by 1 base and J by 0 bases, with 9 bases of the junction left unmatched. In DNA, the CDR3 is TGTGCCAGCAGCTTGAATGGGCAGGGGGGGCTGAACACTGAAGCTTTCTTT. Protein: CASSLNGQGGLNTEAFF. The complete variable domain, with remaining parts taken from reference TRBV5-6 and TRBJ1-1, reads DAGVTQSPTHLIKTRGQQVTLRCSPKSGHDTVSWYQQALGQGPQFIFQYYEEEERQRGNFPDRFSGHQFPNYSSELNVNALLLGDSALYLCASSLNGQGGLNTEAFFGQGTRLTVV.

In its sample, this clonotype was seen a few times. The chain combines TRBV19 with TRBJ2-3; D possibly matches TRBD1 or TRBD2 (6 bases each). This CDR3 has 15 amino acids. V lost 8 bases, J lost 8 bases, and 23 bases lay in between. Germline V gene lookup returns CDR1 LNHDA and CDR2 SQIVND (reference sequence). The CDR3 DNA reads as TGTGCCAGTGGACAAACGGGGGCACAACGAAGTACGCAGTATTTT. It encodes CASGQTGAQRSTQYF. Complete variable domain (other parts from reference TRBV19 and TRBJ2-3): DGGITQSPKYLFRKEGQNVTLSCEQNLNHDAMYWYRQDPGQGLRLIYYSQIVNDFQKGDIAEGYSVSREKKESFPLTVTSAQKNPTAFYLCASGQTGAQRSTQYFGPGTRLTVL.

This clonotype was counted at least ten times. The chain combines TRBV29-1 with TRBJ1-6; D is possibly TRBD1 (6 bases). The CDR3 is made up of 14 amino acids. Trimming removed 6 bases from V and 8 bases from J, with 17 bases in between. Germline CDR1 SQVTM, CDR2 ANQGSEA. As DNA, the CDR3 is TGCAGCGTCGCGGTCGACAGGAAGGATTCACCCCTCCACTTT. It specifies CSVAVDRKDSPLHF.

Worth noting for this clonotype: It may be a read error: a sequence one base away is much more abundant. V usage is TRBV5-5 and J usage is TRBJ2-2, with TRBD1 identical over 10 bases. There are 15 residues in the CDR3. Unmatched junction bases numbered 9, after V lost 7 bases and J lost 6 bases. CDR1 is SGHKS, CDR2 YYEKEE, per germline (reference sequence). The CDR3, as DNA: TGTGCCAGCTGCCCCGGGACAGGGGAATCCGGGGAGCTGTTTTTT. Amino acid sequence: CASCPGTGESGELFF.

The chain recombines TRBV4-2 with TRBJ2-2, with TRBD1 identical over 7 bases. The germline V gene encodes CDR1 LGHNA and CDR2 YNFKEQ. The CDR3 is 16 amino acids. Trimming removed 2 bases from V and 3 bases from J; junction bases left unmatched: 6. CDR3 bases: TGTGCCAGCAGCCAACGAGGGACAGTCTACACCGGGGAGCTGTTTTTT. This encodes CASSQRGTVYTGELFF.

This clonotype has only a few counts. The CDR3 loop reads CSALTPLFTDTQYF. The CDR3, as DNA: TGCAGTGCTCTTACCCCTCTTTTCACAGATACGCAGTATTTT. The chain has TRBV20-1 and TRBJ2-3; no definite D call. V was shortened by 5 bases and J by 2 bases, with 14 bases between the two germline ends. Germline CDR1 is DFQATT and CDR2 is SNEGSKA (reference sequence). There are 14 residues in the CDR3.

This clonotype was counted many times. The chain is built from TRBV7-3 and TRBJ2-3; no firm D call. The germline V gene has CDR1 SGHTA and CDR2 FQGTGA. V was trimmed by 1 base and J by 2 bases, leaving 7 bases between them. This CDR3 has 14 residues. CDR3 bases: TGTGCCAGCAGCTTAAGTCGGAACACAGATACGCAGTATTTT. Amino acid sequence: CASSLSRNTDTQYF.

This clonotype was detected ten times or more. The rearrangement joins TRBV12-3 or TRBV12-4 to TRBJ2-1; a possible D gene is TRBD2 (5 bases). V gave up 7 bases and J gave up 3 bases, with 16 bases separating them. The CDR3 sequence is 15 residues long. The CDR3 reads CASTVDYFGYNEQFF. The CDR3 DNA reads TGTGCCAGCACCGTCGACTATTTTGGCTACAATGAGCAGTTCTTC.

This clonotype occurred many times. As DNA, the CDR3 is TGTGCCACCAGCGACTCGGAGGCCACTGAAGCTTTCTTT. This translates into CATSDSEATEAFF. This rearrangement joins TRBV15 to TRBJ1-1; no firm D call. CDR1 LNHNV and CDR2 YYDKDF come from the germline V gene (reference sequence). The germline V and J ends were trimmed by 5 bases and 4 bases, with 11 bases remaining between them. The CDR3 loop spans 13 amino acids.

This clonotype was seen a handful of times. The V call is TRBV29-1, the J call TRBJ1-5, with D hard to call. Germline CDR1 is SQVTM and CDR2 is ANQGSEA. V lost 5 bases and J 6 bases, leaving 8 bases between the germline ends. The CDR3 runs 11 residues. The CDR3 is CSVSAGQPQHF. CDR3 sequence (DNA): TGCAGCGTTTCGGCGGGTCAGCCCCAGCATTTT.

The sample holds a few counts of this clonotype. The V and J genes are TRBV15 and TRBJ1-6; 7 nucleotides align to TRBD1. The CDR3 is 14 amino acids. Losses at the gene ends were 4 bases for V and 10 bases for J; bases not matched to a gene: 7. Germline-derived CDR1 and CDR2 are LNHNV and YYDKDF (reference sequence). CDR3 amino acids: CATSIPGTDSPLHF. The CDR3 DNA reads TGTGCCACCAGCATCCCCGGGACAGACTCACCCCTCCACTTT.

J is TRBJ1-1 and V is TRBV9; D might be TRBD1 (5 bases). CDR3 size: 15 residues. Trimming shortened V by 4 bases and J by 6 bases, and 19 bases separated the two germline ends. Germline CDR1 reads SGDLS; CDR2 reads YYNGEE. The CDR3 nucleotides read TGTGCCAGCAGCCCTGACGGGGCAGCTATCTCTGAAGCTTTCTTT. This gives the protein CASSPDGAAISEAFF.

The table lists this clonotype with many counts. This sequence joins TRBV12-3 or TRBV12-4 and TRBJ2-5, with 7 bases matching TRBD2. CDR3 length: 16 residues. V shed 5 bases, J shed 4 bases, and the junction held 13 bases outside the gene matches. The CDR3 reads CASSPRLANLVETQYF. CDR3 coding DNA: TGTGCCAGCAGTCCGCGACTAGCCAATTTAGTAGAGACCCAGTACTTC.

This clonotype was seen many times. This rearrangement joins TRBV6-6 to TRBJ1-2; D remains ambiguous. The CDR3 covers 16 residues. Germline CDR1 reads MNHNY; CDR2 reads SVGAGI (reference sequence). The V and J ends lost 4 bases and 8 bases respectively, with 23 bases between them. As DNA, the CDR3 is TGTGCCAGCAGTTCGCGCTTACTATCCCCACCGGCAGGCTACACCTTC. It codes for CASSSRLLSPPAGYTF.

J is TRBJ1-2 and V is TRBV19, with 8 bases aligning to TRBD1. This CDR3 comprises 15 residues. Germline values: CDR1 LNHDA, CDR2 SQIVND (reference sequence). V trimming: 4 bases; J trimming: 3 bases; junction bases outside the gene matches: 7. This chain's CDR3 is CASSTRLGQDYGYTF. The CDR3 coding sequence is TGTGCCAGTAGTACGCGGCTGGGACAGGACTATGGCTACACCTTC.

This clonotype was detected ten times or more. The chain couples TRBV20-1 to TRBJ1-5; 7 positions agree with TRBD1. Losses at the gene ends were 0 bases for V and 7 bases for J; bases not matched to a gene: 6. Germline V CDR1 and CDR2: DFQATT, SNEGSKA (reference sequence). This CDR3 is 14 amino acids long. CDR3 region: CSAREAGGKQPQHF. The CDR3 DNA reads as TGCAGTGCTAGAGAGGCAGGGGGGAAGCAGCCCCAGCATTTT.